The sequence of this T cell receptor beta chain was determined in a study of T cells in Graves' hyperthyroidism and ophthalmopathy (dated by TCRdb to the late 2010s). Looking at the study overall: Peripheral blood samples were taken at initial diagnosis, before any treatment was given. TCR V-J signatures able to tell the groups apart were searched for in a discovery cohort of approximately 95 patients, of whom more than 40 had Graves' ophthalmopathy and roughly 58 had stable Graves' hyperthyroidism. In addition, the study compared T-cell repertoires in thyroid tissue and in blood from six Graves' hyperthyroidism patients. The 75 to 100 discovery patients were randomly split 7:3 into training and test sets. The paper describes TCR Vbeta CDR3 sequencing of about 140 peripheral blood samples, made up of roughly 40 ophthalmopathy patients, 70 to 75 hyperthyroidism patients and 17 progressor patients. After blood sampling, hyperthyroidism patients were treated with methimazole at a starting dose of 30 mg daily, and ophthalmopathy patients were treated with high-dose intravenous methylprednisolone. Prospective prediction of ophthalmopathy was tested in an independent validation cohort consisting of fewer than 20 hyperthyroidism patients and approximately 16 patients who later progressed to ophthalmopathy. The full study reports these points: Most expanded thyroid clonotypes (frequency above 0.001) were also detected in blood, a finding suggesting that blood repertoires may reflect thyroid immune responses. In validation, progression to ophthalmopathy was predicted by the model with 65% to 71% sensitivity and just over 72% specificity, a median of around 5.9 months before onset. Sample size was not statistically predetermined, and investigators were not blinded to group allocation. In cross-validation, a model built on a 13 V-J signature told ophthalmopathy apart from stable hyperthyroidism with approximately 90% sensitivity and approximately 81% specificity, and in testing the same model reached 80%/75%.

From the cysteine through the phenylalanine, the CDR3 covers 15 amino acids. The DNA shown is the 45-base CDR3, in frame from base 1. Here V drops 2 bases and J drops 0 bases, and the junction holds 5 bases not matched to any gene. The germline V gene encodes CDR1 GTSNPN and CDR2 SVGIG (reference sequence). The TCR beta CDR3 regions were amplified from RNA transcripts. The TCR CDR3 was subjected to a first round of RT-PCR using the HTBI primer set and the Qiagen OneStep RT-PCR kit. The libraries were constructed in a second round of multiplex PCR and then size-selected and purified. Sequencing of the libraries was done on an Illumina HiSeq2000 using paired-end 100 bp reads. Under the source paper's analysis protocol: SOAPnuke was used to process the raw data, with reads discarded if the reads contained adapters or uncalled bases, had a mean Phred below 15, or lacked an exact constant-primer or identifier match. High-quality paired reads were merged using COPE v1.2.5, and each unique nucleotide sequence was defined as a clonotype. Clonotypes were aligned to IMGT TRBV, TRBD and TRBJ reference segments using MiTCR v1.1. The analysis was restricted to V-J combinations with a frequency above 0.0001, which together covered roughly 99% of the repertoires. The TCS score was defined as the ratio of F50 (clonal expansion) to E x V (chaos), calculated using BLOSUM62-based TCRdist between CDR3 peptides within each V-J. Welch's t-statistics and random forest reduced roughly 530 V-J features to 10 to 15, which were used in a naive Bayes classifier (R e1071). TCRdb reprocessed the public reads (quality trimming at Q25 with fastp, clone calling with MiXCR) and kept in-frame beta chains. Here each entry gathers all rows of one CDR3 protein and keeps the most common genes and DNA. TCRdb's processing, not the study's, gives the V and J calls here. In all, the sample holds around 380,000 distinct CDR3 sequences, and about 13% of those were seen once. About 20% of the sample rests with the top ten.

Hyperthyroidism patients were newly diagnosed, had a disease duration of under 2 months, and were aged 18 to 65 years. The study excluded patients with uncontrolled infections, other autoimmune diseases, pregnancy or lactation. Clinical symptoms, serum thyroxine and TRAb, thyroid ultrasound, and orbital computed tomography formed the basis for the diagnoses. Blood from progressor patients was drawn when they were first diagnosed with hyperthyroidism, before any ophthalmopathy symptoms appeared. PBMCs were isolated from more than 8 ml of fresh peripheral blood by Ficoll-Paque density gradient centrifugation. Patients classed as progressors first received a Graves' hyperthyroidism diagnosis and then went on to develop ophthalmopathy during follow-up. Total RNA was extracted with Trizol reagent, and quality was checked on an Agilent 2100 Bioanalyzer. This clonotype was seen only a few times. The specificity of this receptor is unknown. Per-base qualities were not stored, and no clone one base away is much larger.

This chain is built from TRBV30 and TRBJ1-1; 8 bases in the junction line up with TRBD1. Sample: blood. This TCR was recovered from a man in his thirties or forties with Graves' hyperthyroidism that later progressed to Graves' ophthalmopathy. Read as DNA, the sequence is TGTGCCTGGAGTCGGGGGACAGGCCTGAACACTGAAGCTTTCTTT. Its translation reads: CAWSRGTGLNTEAFF.